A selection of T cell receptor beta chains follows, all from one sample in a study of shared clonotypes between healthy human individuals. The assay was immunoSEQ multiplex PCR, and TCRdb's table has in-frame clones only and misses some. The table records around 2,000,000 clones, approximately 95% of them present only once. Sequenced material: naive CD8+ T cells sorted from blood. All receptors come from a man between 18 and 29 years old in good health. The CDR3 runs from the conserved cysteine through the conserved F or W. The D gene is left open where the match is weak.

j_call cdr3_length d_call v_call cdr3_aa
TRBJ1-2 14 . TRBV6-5 CASSFRGRDYGYTF
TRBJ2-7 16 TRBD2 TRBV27 CASSSVAGGRSYEQYF
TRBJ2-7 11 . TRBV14 CASSQGYEQYF
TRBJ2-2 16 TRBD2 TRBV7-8 CASSGGLAYNTGELFF
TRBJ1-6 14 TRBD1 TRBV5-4 CASSSDRGSSPLHF
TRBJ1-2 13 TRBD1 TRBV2 CASKRTGSDGYTF
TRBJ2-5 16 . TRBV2 CASSKHWDLSQETQYF
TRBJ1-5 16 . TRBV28 CASSTYIRDGNQPQHF
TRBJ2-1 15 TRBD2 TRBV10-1 CASSEGLAGVNEQFF
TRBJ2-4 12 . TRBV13 CASSLGSDIQYF
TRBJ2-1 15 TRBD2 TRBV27 CASSHSGNSYNEQFF
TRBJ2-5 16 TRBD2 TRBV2 CASTVGSAGVKSTQYF
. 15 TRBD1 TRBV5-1 CASSDPGQGTYEQYF
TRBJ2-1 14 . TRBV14 CASSQLSSYNEQFF
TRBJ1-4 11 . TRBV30 CAWSVIGTVFF
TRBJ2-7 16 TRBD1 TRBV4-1 CASSQVIGTGAYEQYF
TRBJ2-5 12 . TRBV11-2 CASSLGRETQYF
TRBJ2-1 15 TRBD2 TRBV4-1 CASSQDSSGDNEQFF
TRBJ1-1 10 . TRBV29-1 CSVKNTEAFF
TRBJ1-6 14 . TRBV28 CASSFSADHSPLHF
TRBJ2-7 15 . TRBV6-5 CASSYSWDGSYEQYF
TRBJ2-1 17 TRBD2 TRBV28 CASRPFLTGGLGNEQFF
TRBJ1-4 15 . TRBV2 CASSAGESTNEKLFF
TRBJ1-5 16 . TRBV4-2 CASSQYEGEGYQPQHF
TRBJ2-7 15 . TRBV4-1 CASSQKLDSAYEQYF
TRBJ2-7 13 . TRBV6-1 CASSEAPSYEQYF
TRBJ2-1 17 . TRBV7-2 CASSWNLVEGVYNEQFF
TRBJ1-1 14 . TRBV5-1 CASSWASSNTEAFF
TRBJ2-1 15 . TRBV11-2 CASSHGGWGLNEQFF
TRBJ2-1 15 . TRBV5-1 CASSLLEGASNEQFF
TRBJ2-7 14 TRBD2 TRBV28 CASSFALAGGEQYF